Presented here are 12 T cell receptor beta chains from one specimen sequenced in a study of blood T cell repertoires in COVID-19. The repertoire was sequenced with immunoSEQ multiplex PCR; TCRdb's copy has only in-frame clones and lacks some. In the table there are tens of thousands of clones, over 85% of which are singletons. Sequencing was performed on peripheral blood. These receptors were collected from a man in his 70s with active or convalescent COVID-19.

The V gene is TRBV14, the J gene TRBJ2-5, with TRBD2 as a possible D gene (7 bases). Germline V gene sequence: CDR1 SGHDN, CDR2 FVKESK. The CDR3 covers 15 residues. Trimming stripped 0 bases from V and 4 bases from J, with 12 bases between. The CDR3 is CASSQDRGGGETQYF. Here the CDR3 DNA reads TGTGCCAGCAGCCAAGATCGAGGGGGGGGAGAGACCCAGTACTTC.

The chain employs TRBV4-3 and TRBJ1-2; TRBD1 matches at 7 bases. With V trimmed by 0 bases and J by 6 bases, 7 bases remained unmatched. CDR1 and CDR2 (germline): LGHNA, YSLEER. The CDR3 has 15 amino acids. The DNA for the CDR3 is TGCGCCAGCAGCCAAGATATTTGGACAGGCAATGGCTACACCTTC. This gives the protein CASSQDIWTGNGYTF.

The rearrangement links TRBV5-8 to TRBJ1-1; tentative D call: TRBD1 (5 bases). The ends were cut back, 1 base at V and 6 bases at J, with 16 bases in the middle. The length of the CDR3 is 15 residues. Germline V gives CDR1 SGHTS, CDR2 YDEGEE. The CDR3 is CASSLWRGGGSEAFF. The CDR3 DNA sequence: TGTGCCAGCAGCTTGTGGCGGGGGGGTGGCTCTGAAGCTTTCTTT.

The chain is built from TRBV6-6 and TRBJ1-5, with D tentatively TRBD1 (5 bases). The CDR3 has 16 residues. The germline V gene has CDR1 MNHNY and CDR2 SVGAGI (reference sequence). Deletions cut 2 bases from V and 0 bases from J, with 11 bases between. The CDR3 nucleotides read TGTGCCAGCAGTTACACGGGGGGGAATAGCAATCAGCCCCAGCATTTT. It yields the protein CASSYTGGNSNQPQHF.

The chain links TRBV18 to TRBJ1-1; maybe TRBD1 (6 bases). Trimming cost V 4 bases and J 1 base, with 19 bases left between them. Germline V CDR1 and CDR2: KGHSH, LQKENI. The CDR3 sequence is 17 residues long. Written as DNA, the CDR3 is TGTGCCAGCTCACGAAGGATGGTAGGGGACACGAACACTGAAGCTTTCTTT. This sequence encodes CASSRRMVGDTNTEAFF.

V is TRBV27 and J is TRBJ2-7; no firm D call. Germline V gene lookup returns CDR1 MNHEY and CDR2 SMNVEV (reference sequence). The CDR3 is 10 residues long. V shed 10 bases and J shed 3 bases, with 7 bases lying between them. CDR3 nucleotide sequence: TGTGCCATTCTATTCTACGAGCAGTACGTC. It translates to CAILFYEQYV.

The rearrangement links TRBV5-6 to TRBJ1-2, with unresolved D. V was cut by 2 bases and J by 8 bases, with 13 bases left in between. This CDR3 region has 13 residues. In germline, CDR1 is SGHDT, CDR2 YYEEEE. The CDR3 region has the DNA TGTGCCAGCAGCTTCGAGGGCGTAGGCGGCTACACCTTC. Translated, it gives CASSFEGVGGYTF.

The chain carries TRBV6-5 and TRBJ1-2; weak D call: TRBD1 (5 bases). V lost 6 bases to trimming and J lost 5 bases, with 19 bases between them. Germline CDR1 MNHEY, CDR2 SVGAGI. The CDR3 has 15 residues. CDR3 coding DNA: TGTGCCAGCAGCCGACCGGGGGATATCGGGTATGGCTACACCTTC. Protein: CASSRPGDIGYGYTF.

This chain links TRBV6-5 with TRBJ1-2; D uncertain. The CDR3 has 13 amino acids. In germline, CDR1 is MNHEY, CDR2 SVGAGI. V was shortened by 7 bases and J by 7 bases, with 16 bases between the two germline ends. CDR3 amino acids: CASIEGFGLGYTF. CDR3 nucleotides: TGTGCCAGCATAGAGGGATTCGGGCTTGGCTACACCTTC.

V is TRBV5-1 and J is TRBJ1-2, with 11 bases identical to TRBD1. Germline V gives CDR1 SGHRS, CDR2 YFSETQ. The CDR3 covers 13 residues. Trimming cost V 3 bases and J 10 bases; bases outside gene matches: 5. CDR3 sequence (DNA): TGCGCCAGCAGCTCGGGACAGGGGGTGGACTACACCTTC. This gives the protein CASSSGQGVDYTF.

V is TRBV5-6 and J is TRBJ1-2; D is unresolved. This CDR3 spans 12 amino acids. Trimming pared 0 bases from V and 8 bases from J, leaving 8 bases between. The germline gives CDR1 SGHDT, CDR2 YYEEEE. CDR3 nucleotide sequence: TGTGCCAGCAGCTTGGGGGCTGGCGGCTACACCTTC. Translated: CASSLGAGGYTF.

The J gene is TRBJ1-5, the V gene TRBV15, with D perhaps TRBD1 (5 bases). CDR3 length: 14 residues. CDR1 is LNHNV and CDR2 is YYDKDF in the germline V gene (reference sequence). Trimming removed 5 bases at V and 7 bases at J, with 15 bases between. Written as DNA, the CDR3 is TGTGCCACCAGCTATCAGGGTCTTGGCCAGCCCCAGCATTTT. It translates to CATSYQGLGQPQHF.